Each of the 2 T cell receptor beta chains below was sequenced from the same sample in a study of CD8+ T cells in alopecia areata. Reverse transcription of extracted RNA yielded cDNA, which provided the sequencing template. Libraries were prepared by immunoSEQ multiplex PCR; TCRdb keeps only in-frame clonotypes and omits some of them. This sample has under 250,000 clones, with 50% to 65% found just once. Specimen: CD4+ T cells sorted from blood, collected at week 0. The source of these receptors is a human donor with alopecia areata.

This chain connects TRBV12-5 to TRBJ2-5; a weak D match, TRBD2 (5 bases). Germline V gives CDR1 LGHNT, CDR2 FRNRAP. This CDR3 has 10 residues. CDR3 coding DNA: TGTGCCTCCGGAGGAGAGACCCAGTACTTC. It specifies CASGGETQYF.

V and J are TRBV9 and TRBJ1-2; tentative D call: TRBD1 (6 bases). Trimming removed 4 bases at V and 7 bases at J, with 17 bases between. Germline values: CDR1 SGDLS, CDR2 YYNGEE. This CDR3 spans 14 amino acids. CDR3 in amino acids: CASSPGEGSGGYTF. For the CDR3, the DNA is TGTGCCAGCAGCCCAGGGGAGGGCTCTGGTGGCTACACCTTC.